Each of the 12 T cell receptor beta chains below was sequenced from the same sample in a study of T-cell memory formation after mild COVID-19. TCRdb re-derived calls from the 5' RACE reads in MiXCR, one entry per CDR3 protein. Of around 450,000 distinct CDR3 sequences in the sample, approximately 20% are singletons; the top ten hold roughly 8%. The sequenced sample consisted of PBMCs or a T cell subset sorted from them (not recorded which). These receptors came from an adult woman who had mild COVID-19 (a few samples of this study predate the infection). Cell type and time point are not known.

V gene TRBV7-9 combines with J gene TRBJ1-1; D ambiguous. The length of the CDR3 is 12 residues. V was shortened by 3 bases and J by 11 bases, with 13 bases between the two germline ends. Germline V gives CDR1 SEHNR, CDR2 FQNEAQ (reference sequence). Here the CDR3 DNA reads TGTGCCAGCAGCTTGGAGAGTCCAGAGGCTTTCTTT. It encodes CASSLESPEAFF.

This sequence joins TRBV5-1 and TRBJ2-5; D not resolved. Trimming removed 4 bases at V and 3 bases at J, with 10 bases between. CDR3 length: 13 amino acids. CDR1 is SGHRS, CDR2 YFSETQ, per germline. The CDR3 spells CASSADVEETQYF. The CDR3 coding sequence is TGCGCCAGCAGCGCGGATGTGGAAGAGACCCAGTACTTC.

The CDR3 protein is CASSVSGTGTEAFF. CDR3 in DNA: TGTGCCAGCAGCGTCTCCGGGACAGGGACTGAAGCTTTCTTT. This chain uses TRBV7-8 with TRBJ1-1; 9 bases are a match to TRBD1. The CDR3 is made up of 14 amino acids. Germline assignment: CDR1 SGHVS and CDR2 FQNEAQ. V dropped 5 bases and J dropped 5; count of bases not matched to a gene: 6.

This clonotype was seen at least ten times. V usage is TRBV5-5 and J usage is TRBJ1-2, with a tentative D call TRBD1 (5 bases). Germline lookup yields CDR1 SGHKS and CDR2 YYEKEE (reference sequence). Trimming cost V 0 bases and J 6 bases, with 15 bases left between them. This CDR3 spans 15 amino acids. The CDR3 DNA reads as TGTGCCAGCAGCTTGGTTTGGGGGAATCCAAATGGCTACACCTTC. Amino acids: CASSLVWGNPNGYTF. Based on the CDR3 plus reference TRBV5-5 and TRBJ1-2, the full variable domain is DAGVTQSPTHLIKTRGQQVTLRCSPISGHKSVSWYQQVLGQGPQFIFQYYEKEERGRGNFPDRFSARQFPNYSSELNVNALLLGDSALYLCASSLVWGNPNGYTFGSGTRLTVV.

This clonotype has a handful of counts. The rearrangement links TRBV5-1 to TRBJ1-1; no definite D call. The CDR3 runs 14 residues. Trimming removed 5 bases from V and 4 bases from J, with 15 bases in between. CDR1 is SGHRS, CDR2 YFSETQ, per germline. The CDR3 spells CASSLPGTSTEAFF. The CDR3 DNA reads TGCGCCAGCAGTCTTCCAGGTACGAGCACTGAAGCTTTCTTT. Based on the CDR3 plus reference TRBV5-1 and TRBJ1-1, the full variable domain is KAGVTQTPRYLIKTRGQQVTLSCSPISGHRSVSWYQQTPGQGLQFLFEYFSETQRNKGNFPGRFSGRQFSNSRSEMNVSTLELGDSALYLCASSLPGTSTEAFFGQGTRLTVV.

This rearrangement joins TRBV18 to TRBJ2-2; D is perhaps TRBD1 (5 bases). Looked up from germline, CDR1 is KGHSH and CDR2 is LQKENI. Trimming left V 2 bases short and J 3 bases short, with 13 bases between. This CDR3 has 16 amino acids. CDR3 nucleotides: TGTGCCAGCTCACCAAGGCGTCAGGGCCACACCGGGGAGCTGTTTTTT. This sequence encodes CASSPRRQGHTGELFF.

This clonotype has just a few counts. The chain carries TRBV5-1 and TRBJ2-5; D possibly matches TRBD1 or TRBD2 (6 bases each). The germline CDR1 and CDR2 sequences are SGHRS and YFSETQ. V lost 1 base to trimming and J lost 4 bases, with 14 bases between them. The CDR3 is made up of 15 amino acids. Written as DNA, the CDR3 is TGCGCCAGCAGCTTGAGAGGGGGGCTCTCAGAGACCCAGTACTTC. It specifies CASSLRGGLSETQYF.

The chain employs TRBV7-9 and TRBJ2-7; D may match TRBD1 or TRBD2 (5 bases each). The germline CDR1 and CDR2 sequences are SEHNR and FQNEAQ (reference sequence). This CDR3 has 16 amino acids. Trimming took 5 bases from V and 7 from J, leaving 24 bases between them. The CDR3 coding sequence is TGTGCCAGCAGCAACCGAGAGGGGAAAGGGCCGGGGGAGCAGTACTTC. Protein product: CASSNREGKGPGEQYF.

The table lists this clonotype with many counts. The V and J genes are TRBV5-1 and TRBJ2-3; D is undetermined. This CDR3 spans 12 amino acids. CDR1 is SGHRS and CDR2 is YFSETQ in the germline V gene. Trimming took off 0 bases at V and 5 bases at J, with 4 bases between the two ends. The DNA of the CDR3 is TGCGCCAGCAGCTTGGAGGTAGATACGCAGTATTTT. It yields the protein CASSLEVDTQYF.

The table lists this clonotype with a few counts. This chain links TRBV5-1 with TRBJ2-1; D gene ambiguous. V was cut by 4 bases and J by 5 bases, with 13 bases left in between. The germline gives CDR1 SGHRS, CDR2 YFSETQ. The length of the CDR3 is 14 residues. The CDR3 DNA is TGCGCCAGCAGCGGCGGCTCAATAAACAATGAGCAGTTCTTC. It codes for CASSGGSINNEQFF.

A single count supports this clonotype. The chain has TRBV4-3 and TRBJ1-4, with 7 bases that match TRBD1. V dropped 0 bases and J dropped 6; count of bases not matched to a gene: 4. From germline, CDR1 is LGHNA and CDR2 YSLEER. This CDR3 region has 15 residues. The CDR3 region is CASSQEDRVDEKLFF. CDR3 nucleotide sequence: TGCGCCAGCAGCCAAGAAGACAGGGTAGATGAAAAACTGTTTTTT.

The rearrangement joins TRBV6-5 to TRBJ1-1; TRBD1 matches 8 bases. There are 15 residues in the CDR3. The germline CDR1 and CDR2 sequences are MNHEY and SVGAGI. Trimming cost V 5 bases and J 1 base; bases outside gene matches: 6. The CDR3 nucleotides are TGTGCCAGCAGTCCGACAGGGGATGCGAACACTGAAGCTTTCTTT. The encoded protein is CASSPTGDANTEAFF.